This T cell receptor beta chain was profiled in a study of blood T cell repertoires in COVID-19 (TCRdb year 2020). Regarding the complete study: Samples covering the acute and convalescent phases of COVID-19 were provided by collaborators in the United States, Italy and Spain. The prospective study material was composed of cDNA or gDNA derived from T cells, B-cell-depleted T cells, or PBMCs. The dataset comprised deeply sampled blood TCRbeta repertoires from subjects exposed to, actively infected with, or recovered from COVID-19. A freely available public database, intended as a resource for researchers studying the immune response to SARS-CoV-2, is where the repertoires were released. The samples were drawn from two sources: the first 160 participants of the ongoing ImmuneRACE study, and 1,200 or so subjects contributed by 6 global collaborators. Sample metadata almost always included a de-identified subject ID, COVID-19 status, age in years and sex. Where available, HLA class I and class II types were obtained from metadata supplied by the sample provider rather than from assay-based typing.

The full study reports these points: Clinical and demographic metadata were provided uncurated, with the amount varying by source and participant.

Whole blood was collected in K2EDTA tubes by collaborating institutions according to the institutions' own protocols. For TCRbeta analysis, collaborators shipped samples in one of three forms: frozen whole blood, isolated PBMCs, or DNA extracted from either of those sample types. Reading from cysteine to phenylalanine, the CDR3 counts 14 amino acids. Solely the CDR3 DNA is kept, with 42 bases framed from the first base. From the germline V gene, CDR1 is MGHRA and CDR2 is YSYEKL. V loses 4 bases at its end and J loses 4 bases; junction bases beyond the gene matches: 4. TCRbeta CDR3 regions were amplified from genomic DNA using the immunoSEQ Assay, a bias-controlled multiplex PCR. The paper's data handling went like this. The number of nucleated cells in each sample was estimated from the amplification of reference gene primers within the assay. To quantify the absolute abundance of each unique TCRbeta CDR3 rearrangement, sequence reads were collapsed and filtered. For each sample, productive Simpson clonality was calculated by taking the square root of Simpson's diversity index across productive rearrangements. The source is immuneACCESS, and TCRdb retained only in-frame sequences with V and J called. Part of the clones is not carried over; for the studies checked, unresolved V genes explain less than half of this, and the remainder is unexplained. From that table come the V and J calls and clone size; the DNA was used to work out D and trimming. The sample includes fewer than 350,000 clones, with 80% to 85% observed a single time. Of the sample, 2.5% to 3% falls within the top ten clones.

This clone has just a few counts. No cognate antigen has been identified for it. Nothing much larger sits one base from this clone, and base qualities are not available. Specimen: peripheral blood. The V and J genes are TRBV4-1 and TRBJ1-1; TRBD1 lines up with 9 middle nucleotides. This sequence was found in a woman aged 60-75 years with active or convalescent COVID-19. The CDR3 in this case is CASSRLTGGTEAFF. The sequenced DNA is TGCGCCAGCAGCCGCCTGACAGGGGGCACTGAAGCTTTCTTT.